This passage covers 19 T cell receptor beta chains from one sample sequenced in a study of blood T cells in healthy people across ages. Through a sample-barcoded 5' primer and a J-beta primer mix, a second PCR was run for roughly 6 to 11 cycles. TCRdb independently ran MiXCR on the 5' RACE reads; one entry per CDR3 protein. The sample holds about 780,000 distinct CDR3 sequences; about 62% are singletons and the top ten take about 30%. The sample consisted of blood. Every receptor here comes from a man aged 30 to 45 in good health.

This chain uses TRBV10-3 with TRBJ2-1, with D possibly TRBD2 on 6 matching bases. From germline, CDR1 is ENHRY and CDR2 SYGVKD. Between the trimmed V and J ends, which lost 7 bases and 5 bases, there was a span of 21 bases. This CDR3 has 16 amino acids. The DNA for the CDR3 is TGTGCCATCACCGCCGGAGGGGCGTTGGTCAACAATGAGCAGTTCTTC. Residues: CAITAGGALVNNEQFF.

The gene calls are TRBV7-3 and TRBJ1-3; no firm D call. The CDR3 extends over 15 amino acids. Germline V lookup: CDR1 SGHTA, CDR2 FQGTGA. V lost 5 bases and J lost 1, with 12 bases in between. This CDR3 reads CASSHREASGNTIYF. For the CDR3, the DNA is TGTGCCAGCAGCCACCGAGAGGCGTCTGGAAACACCATATATTTT.

The chain uses TRBV6-4 and TRBJ2-3; D is uncertain. This CDR3 is 14 amino acids long. Germline-derived CDR1 and CDR2 are MRHNA and SNTAGT. DNA for the CDR3: TGTGCAGACTGGGCAGGCTTTAGCACAGATACGCAGTATTTT. It encodes CADWAGFSTDTQYF.

The rearrangement links TRBV13 to TRBJ2-7; possibly TRBD1 for D (6 bases). Looked up from germline, CDR1 is PRHDT and CDR2 is FYEKMQ (reference sequence). V lost 5 bases and J lost 6, with 11 bases in between. The CDR3 is made up of 12 amino acids. CDR3 nucleotides: TGTGCCAGCAGCCAGCAGGGGCCCGAGCAGTACTTC. Its translation: CASSQQGPEQYF.

In this sample, this clonotype turned up many times. The rearrangement uses TRBV4-3 and TRBJ1-2; D ambiguous. This CDR3 has 14 residues. Per the germline V gene, CDR1 is LGHNA and CDR2 is YSLEER. The V and J ends lost 1 base and 7 bases respectively, with 13 bases between them. In DNA form, the CDR3 reads TGCGCCAGCAGCCAAGCAAGCCTATCCACTGGCTACACCTTC. Encoded protein: CASSQASLSTGYTF.

The chain recombines TRBV10-3 with TRBJ2-6; the match to TRBD1 covers 11 bases. Germline V gene lookup returns CDR1 ENHRY and CDR2 SYGVKD. With V trimmed by 5 bases and J by 1 base, 10 bases remained unmatched. This CDR3 is built from 19 residues. The CDR3 sequence: CAISKYPGQGESGANVLTF. The CDR3 nucleotides read TGTGCCATCAGTAAATACCCGGGACAGGGGGAATCTGGGGCCAACGTCCTGACTTTC.

The CDR3 spells CASSVDGAGTDTQYF. The CDR3 DNA reads TGTGCCAGCAGCGTAGACGGGGCTGGCACAGATACGCAGTATTTT. The V and J genes are TRBV9 and TRBJ2-3; D might be TRBD1 or TRBD2, each matching 5 bases. Germline CDR1 is SGDLS and CDR2 is YYNGEE. V dropped 0 bases and J dropped 1 base, with 9 bases sitting between them. The CDR3 is 15 amino acids.

The rearrangement joins TRBV20-1 to TRBJ2-1; D gene ambiguous. The CDR3 contains 13 residues. In germline, CDR1 is DFQATT, CDR2 SNEGSKA (reference sequence). The V and J ends lost 3 bases and 4 bases respectively, with 10 bases between them. For the CDR3, the DNA is TGCAGTGCTAGTGTTACAGAGTACAATGAGCAGTTCTTC. It is translated as CSASVTEYNEQFF.

The rearrangement uses TRBV4-1 and TRBJ2-3; weak D call: TRBD1 (7 bases). CDR3 length equals 16 residues. CDR1 and CDR2 from the germline V gene are MGHRA and YSYEKL. The V end lost 4 bases, the J end lost 4 bases, and 18 bases lay between the germline ends. The CDR3 region is CASSPSGGTAPDTQYF. The CDR3 nucleotides are TGCGCCAGCAGCCCCTCGGGCGGGACAGCCCCAGATACGCAGTATTTT.

This clonotype was seen a few times. The CDR3, as DNA: TGTGCCAGCAGCTTAAATTCCGCGGGGGGGGCTAATACGCAGTATTTT. Residues: CASSLNSAGGANTQYF. V is TRBV7-6 and J is TRBJ2-3; 9 nucleotides align to TRBD2. The CDR3 has 16 residues. Trimming at V came to 2 bases and at J to 7 bases, leaving 10 bases not matched to a gene. The germline CDR1 and CDR2 sequences are SGHVS and FNYEAQ.

The chain links TRBV3-1 to TRBJ2-1; a possible D gene is TRBD2 (5 bases). This CDR3 has 12 residues. Germline loops: CDR1 LGHDT, CDR2 YNNKEL (reference sequence). V lost 5 bases to trimming and J lost 13 bases, with 15 bases between them. CDR3 bases: TGTGCCAGCAGCGGGAGTAGCCGGAAACAGTTCTTC. Its translation: CASSGSSRKQFF.

The CDR3 loop is CASSYMAGGYNEQFF. The CDR3 DNA follows: TGTGCCAGCAGTTACATGGCCGGGGGCTACAATGAGCAGTTCTTC. V is TRBV6-2 or TRBV6-3 and J is TRBJ2-1, with D perhaps TRBD2 (6 bases). There are 15 residues in the CDR3. Germline V lookup: CDR1 MNHEY, CDR2 SVGEGT. V lost 2 bases and J 3 bases, leaving 11 bases between the germline ends.

V gene TRBV27 combines with J gene TRBJ1-6; D ambiguous. V was trimmed by 1 base and J by 9 bases, leaving 13 bases between them. Germline CDR1 is MNHEY and CDR2 is SMNVEV (reference sequence). This CDR3 contains 15 residues. As DNA, the CDR3 is TGTGCCAGCAGTTTATATGGCAGGTCCGGTTCACCCCTCCACTTT. It translates to CASSLYGRSGSPLHF.

The CDR3 region is CASQDGISGNTIYF. CDR3 sequence (DNA): TGCGCCAGCCAGGACGGCATCTCTGGAAACACCATATATTTT. This chain connects TRBV5-1 to TRBJ1-3; D is unclear. V was shortened by 7 bases and J by 0 bases, with 11 bases between the two germline ends. The CDR3 is made up of 14 amino acids. Looked up from germline, CDR1 is SGHRS and CDR2 is YFSETQ. The full variable domain, in which reference TRBV5-1 and TRBJ1-3 provide the parts outside the CDR3, is KAGVTQTPRYLIKTRGQQVTLSCSPISGHRSVSWYQQTPGQGLQFLFEYFSETQRNKGNFPGRFSGRQFSNSRSEMNVSTLELGDSALYLCASQDGISGNTIYFGEGSWLTVV.

The sample holds a few counts of this clonotype. The rearrangement links TRBV27 to TRBJ2-7, with D perhaps matching TRBD1 or TRBD2 (5 bases each). This CDR3 is 14 amino acids long. Germline lookup yields CDR1 MNHEY and CDR2 SMNVEV (reference sequence). V was trimmed by 4 bases and J by 0 bases, leaving 10 bases between them. In nucleotides, the CDR3 is TGTGCCAGCAGTTCCTCCGGGACCTCCTACGAGCAGTACTTC. Its translation is CASSSSGTSYEQYF.

J is TRBJ2-3 and V is TRBV7-3, with 8 bases identical to TRBD2. V trimming: 2 bases; J trimming: 12 bases; junction bases outside the gene matches: 7. Germline V gives CDR1 SGHTA, CDR2 FQGTGA. The CDR3 is made up of 13 amino acids. CDR3 DNA sequence: TGTGCCAGCAGCTTAGAGTCTAGCGGGTCCCAGTATTTT. Translation: CASSLESSGSQYF.

The chain has TRBV4-3 and TRBJ2-7, with D possibly being TRBD1 (6 bases). Germline V lookup: CDR1 LGHNA, CDR2 YSLEER. The CDR3 runs to 15 residues. Deletions cut 5 bases from V and 1 base from J, with 15 bases between. For the CDR3, the DNA is TGCGCCAGCAGCGACCGTTACAGGGTATCCTACGAGCAGTACTTC. Translation: CASSDRYRVSYEQYF.

The rearrangement joins TRBV6-2 or TRBV6-3 to TRBJ2-1; D is perhaps TRBD1 (7 bases). CDR1 MNHEY and CDR2 SVGEGT come from the germline V gene. The CDR3 totals 15 residues. Trimming stripped 4 bases from V and 8 bases from J, with 18 bases between. CDR3: CASSSLQGGLYEQFF. The CDR3 coding sequence is TGTGCCAGCAGTTCCCTGCAGGGGGGCCTCTATGAGCAGTTCTTC.

The chain joins TRBV20-1 to TRBJ2-5; maybe TRBD2 (5 bases). The CDR3 is 14 residues long. The ends were cut back, 6 bases at V and 0 bases at J, with 14 bases in the middle. Germline values: CDR1 DFQATT, CDR2 SNEGSKA (reference sequence). CDR3 nucleotides: TGCAGTGCGCGGGCAGACCCGTACCAAGAGACCCAGTACTTC. This encodes CSARADPYQETQYF.